A single sample is the source of the 3 T cell receptor beta chains below, sequenced in a study of cytomegalovirus exposure and HLA in healthy donors. It was with 60 Vbeta and 13 Jbeta primers that the PCR ran. Produced via immunoSEQ multiplex PCR; TCRdb's table is partial and in-frame only. Found here are roughly 83,000 clones, under 80% of them singletons; the top ten hold about 4%. Sequenced: PBMCs. All receptors come from a man between 60 and 70 years old in good health and CMV-seronegative.

V and J are TRBV30 and TRBJ2-1; 10 nucleotides align to TRBD2. Losses at the gene ends were 4 bases for V and 4 bases for J; bases not matched to a gene: 1. This CDR3 contains 13 residues. Germline V gene sequence: CDR1 GTSNPN, CDR2 SVGIG (reference sequence). In DNA, the CDR3 is TGTGCCTGGAAGCGGGGGGGTTACAATGAGCAGTTCTTC. Encoded protein: CAWKRGGYNEQFF. The whole variable domain, filled in from reference TRBV30 and TRBJ2-1, reads SQTIHQWPATLVQPVGSPLSLECTVEGTSNPNLYWYRQAAGRGLQLLFYSVGIGQISSEVPQNLSASRPQDRQFILSSKKLLLSDSGFYLCAWKRGGYNEQFFGPGTRLTVL.

This clone has just one count. The rearrangement links TRBV9 to TRBJ2-5, with D maybe TRBD2 (7 bases). Germline V lookup: CDR1 SGDLS, CDR2 YYNGEE. This CDR3 has 17 residues. The V gene lost 0 bases and the J gene lost 4 bases, with 19 bases spanning the gap. The CDR3 protein is CASSVGVRSGGVETQYF. For the CDR3, the DNA is TGTGCCAGCAGCGTAGGGGTGCGGTCGGGGGGCGTAGAGACCCAGTACTTC.

This clone appeared a few times. The chain carries TRBV19 and TRBJ2-7, with TRBD2 matching over 7 bases. This CDR3 contains 15 residues. V was clipped by 3 bases and J by 3 bases; unmatched bases: 8. Germline loops: CDR1 LNHDA, CDR2 SQIVND (reference sequence). This CDR3 is CASSISGGPDYEQYF. The CDR3 region has the DNA TGTGCCAGTAGTATCTCGGGGGGTCCAGACTACGAGCAGTACTTC.